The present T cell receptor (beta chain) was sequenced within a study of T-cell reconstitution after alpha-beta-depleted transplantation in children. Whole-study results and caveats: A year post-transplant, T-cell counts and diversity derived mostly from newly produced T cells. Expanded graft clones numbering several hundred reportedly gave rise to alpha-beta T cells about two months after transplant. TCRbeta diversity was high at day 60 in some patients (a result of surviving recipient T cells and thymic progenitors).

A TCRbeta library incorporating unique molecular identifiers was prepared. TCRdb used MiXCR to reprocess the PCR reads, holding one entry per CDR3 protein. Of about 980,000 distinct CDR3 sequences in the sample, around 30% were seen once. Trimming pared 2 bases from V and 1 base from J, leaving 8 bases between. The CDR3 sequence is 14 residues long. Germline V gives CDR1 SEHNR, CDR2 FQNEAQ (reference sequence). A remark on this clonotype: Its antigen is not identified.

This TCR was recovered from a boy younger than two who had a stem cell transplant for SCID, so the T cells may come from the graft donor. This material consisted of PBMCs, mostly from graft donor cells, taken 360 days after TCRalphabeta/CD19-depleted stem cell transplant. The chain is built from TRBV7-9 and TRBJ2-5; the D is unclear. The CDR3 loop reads CASSLLTTQETQYF. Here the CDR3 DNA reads TGTGCCAGCAGCTTACTTACTACCCAAGAGACCCAGTACTTC.